This TCR beta chain came from a study of cytomegalovirus exposure and HLA in healthy donors. The table lists this clone with a few counts. The antigen remains undetermined. PCR involved 60 Vbeta and 13 Jbeta primers. Assay used: immunoSEQ multiplex PCR; TCRdb lists only in-frame clones, some missing. Here the sample spans under 200,000 clones, approximately 78% being singletons. General study findings and limits: Within the data, a cluster of highly shared sequence variants was likely a sequencing artifact.

The junction had 3 bases not matched to a gene; V was cut back by 2 bases and J by 2 bases. Per the germline V gene, CDR1 is MDHEN and CDR2 is SYDVKM. This CDR3 is 15 amino acids long. Regarding donors, all were healthy bone marrow donors. The rearrangement uses TRBV28 and TRBJ2-1; 7 bases line up with TRBD1. The sample taken for sequencing was PBMCs. The receptor's source is a girl under 10 years old in good health and CMV-seropositive. CDR3 protein: CASSLRTGPYNEQFF. The CDR3 coding sequence is TGTGCCAGCAGTTTACGGACAGGTCCCTACAATGAGCAGTTCTTC.